The 9 T cell receptor beta chains presented below share a single source sample, sequenced in a study of blood T cell repertoires in COVID-19. Measured with immunoSEQ multiplex PCR; TCRdb has only the in-frame clones, and not every one. The table shows about 45,000 clones, with 86% occurring only once. Material for sequencing was peripheral blood. The receptors originated from a human donor in a cohort sampled during active COVID-19.

This chain links TRBV19 with TRBJ1-5, with D maybe TRBD1 (5 bases). Trimming stripped 8 bases from V and 2 bases from J, with 16 bases between. CDR1 and CDR2 from the germline V gene are LNHDA and SQIVND (reference sequence). The CDR3 consists of 15 residues. CDR3 in DNA: TGTGCCAGTTGCCGGGGGATCGGGCGCAATCAGCCCCAGCATTTT. Protein product: CASCRGIGRNQPQHF.

The chain is built from TRBV3-1 (or the pseudogene TRBV3-2) and TRBJ2-7; possibly TRBD1 for D (5 bases). Trimming stripped 5 bases from V and 0 bases from J, with 17 bases between. The germline CDR1 and CDR2 sequences are LGHDT and YNNKEL (reference sequence). The CDR3 sequence is 16 residues long. CDR3 sequence: CASSSSWGSYSYEQYF. The DNA of the CDR3 is TGTGCCAGCAGCTCAAGTTGGGGCAGTTACTCCTACGAGCAGTACTTC.

The chain combines TRBV9 with TRBJ2-1; 7 bases align to TRBD1. V was clipped by 5 bases and J by 4 bases; unmatched bases: 6. The CDR3 has 14 amino acids. From germline, CDR1 is SGDLS and CDR2 YYNGEE. In nucleotides, the CDR3 is TGTGCCAGCAGTCCGGGACAGAGTTACAATGAGCAGTTCTTC. Its translation: CASSPGQSYNEQFF.

The chain is built from TRBV2 and TRBJ2-5; tentative D call: TRBD2 (5 bases). Trimming took 0 bases from V and 0 from J, leaving 11 bases between them. CDR3 length: 16 amino acids. The germline V gene encodes CDR1 SNHLY and CDR2 FYNNEI. CDR3: CASSEAEGLNQETQYF. In DNA form, the CDR3 reads TGTGCCAGCAGTGAAGCGGAAGGACTCAACCAAGAGACCCAGTACTTC.

This clone was counted once. In DNA form, the CDR3 reads TGCGCCAGCAGCTTCGGGACAGTCCCCGAAGCTTTCTTT. This translates into CASSFGTVPEAFF. V and J are TRBV5-1 and TRBJ1-1; 7 bases map to TRBD1. The CDR3 spans 13 residues. Trimming cost V 2 bases and J 8 bases; bases outside gene matches: 6. Germline lookup yields CDR1 SGHRS and CDR2 YFSETQ.

This clone was seen just once. The rearrangement links TRBV4-2 to TRBJ2-6; D might be TRBD2 (5 bases). V lost 0 bases and J lost 0, with 6 bases in between. The CDR3 has 16 residues. Germline V gene data show CDR1 as LGHNA and CDR2 as YNFKEQ. CDR3 DNA: TGTGCCAGCAGCCAAGATGGGAGCTCTGGGGCCAACGTCCTGACTTTC. Protein sequence: CASSQDGSSGANVLTF.

The rearrangement uses TRBV11-3 and TRBJ2-3; 13 bases are a match to TRBD2. This CDR3 comprises 17 residues. Trimming cost V 5 bases and J 4 bases; bases outside gene matches: 9. CDR1 and CDR2 (germline): SGHNT, YENEEA. The CDR3 is CASSRGTSGGASDTQYF. Here the CDR3 DNA reads TGTGCCAGCAGCCGCGGAACTAGCGGGGGGGCCTCAGATACGCAGTATTTT.

This chain connects TRBV7-9 to TRBJ2-5; no firm D call. The CDR3 runs to 13 residues. The germline V gene has CDR1 SEHNR and CDR2 FQNEAQ (reference sequence). Between the trimmed V and J ends, which lost 1 base and 5 bases, there was a span of 8 bases. In DNA, the CDR3 is TGTGCCAGCAGCTTAGGGAACGGGGAGACCCAGTACTTC. This translates into CASSLGNGETQYF.

The V gene is TRBV6-4, the J gene TRBJ1-1; 10 nucleotides line up with TRBD1. Germline V gene data show CDR1 as MRHNA and CDR2 as SNTAGT. The CDR3 sequence is 13 residues long. With V trimmed by 5 bases and J by 5 bases, 2 bases remained unmatched. This chain's CDR3 is CASSRTGGTEAFF. The CDR3 DNA follows: TGTGCCAGCAGTCGGACAGGGGGGACTGAAGCTTTCTTT.